The source of this TCR beta chain is a study of blood T cells in healthy people across ages. A word on this clonotype: This may be a read error: a much more frequent sequence differs by one nucleotide.

The sample providers were healthy Caucasian people from Russia, aged about 6 to 100. The authors ran a second PCR of 7 to 11 cycles using a sample-barcoded 5' primer and a J-beta primer mix. Tagging of each cDNA molecule was performed by a template-switch adaptor with 12 random nucleotides. Via MiXCR, TCRdb re-called the 5' RACE reads, giving one row per CDR3 protein. The table has fewer than 750,000 distinct CDR3 sequences, around 52% seen once. Germline V CDR1 and CDR2: SGHTA, FQGTGA. The ends were cut back, 4 bases at V and 6 bases at J, with 17 bases in the middle. The CDR3 has 15 residues. The TCR sequence derives from a woman of 80 years or more in good health. The gene calls are TRBV7-3 and TRBJ2-3; D is possibly TRBD2 (5 bases). Sequencing used blood. CDR3 DNA sequence: TGTGCCAGCAGCTCCGTAGGTCGACTATCGGATACGCAGTATTTT. Translation gives CASSSVGRLSDTQYF.